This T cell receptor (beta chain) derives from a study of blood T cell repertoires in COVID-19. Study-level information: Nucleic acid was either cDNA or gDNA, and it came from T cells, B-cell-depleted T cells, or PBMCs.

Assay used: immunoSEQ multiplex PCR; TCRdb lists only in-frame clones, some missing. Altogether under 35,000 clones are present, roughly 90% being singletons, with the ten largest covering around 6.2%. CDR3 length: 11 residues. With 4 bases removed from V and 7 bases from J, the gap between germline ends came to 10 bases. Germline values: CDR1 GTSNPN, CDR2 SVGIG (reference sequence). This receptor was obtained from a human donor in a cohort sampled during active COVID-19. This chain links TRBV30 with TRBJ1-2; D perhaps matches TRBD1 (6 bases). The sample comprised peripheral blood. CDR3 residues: CAWTTGSGYTF. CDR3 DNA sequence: TGTGCCTGGACAACAGGGAGTGGCTACACCTTC. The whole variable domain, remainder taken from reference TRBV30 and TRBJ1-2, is SQTIHQWPATLVQPVGSPLSLECTVEGTSNPNLYWYRQAAGRGLQLLFYSVGIGQISSEVPQNLSASRPQDRQFILSSKKLLLSDSGFYLCAWTTGSGYTFGSGTRLTVV.